The 17 T cell receptor beta chains reported below all come from one sample, sequenced in a study of blood T cell repertoires in COVID-19. Method: immunoSEQ multiplex PCR; TCRdb's copy keeps in-frame clones and lacks some. The sample yields more than 450,000 clones, about nine tenths seen once. Material: PBMCs or T cells enriched from blood (not recorded which). The receptor set was obtained from a woman under 30 who had recovered from COVID-19.

CDR3 in amino acids: CASGDTSGGRDEQFF. CDR3 nucleotides: TGTGCTAGTGGTGATACTAGCGGGGGGCGGGATGAGCAGTTCTTC. This chain uses TRBV12-5 with TRBJ2-1; 12 bases agree with TRBD2. After removal of 5 bases from V and 8 bases from J, the junction contained 7 bases not matched to a gene. Germline V gene lookup returns CDR1 LGHNT and CDR2 FRNRAP. The CDR3 is 15 amino acids. Full variable domain (remainder filled in from reference TRBV12-5 and TRBJ2-1): DARVTQTPRHKVTEMGQEVTMRCQPILGHNTVFWYRQTMMQGLELLAYFRNRAPLDDSGMPKDRFSAEMPDATLATLKIQPSEPRDSAVYFCASGDTSGGRDEQFFGPGTRLTVL.

This chain joins TRBV2 and TRBJ2-5, with 9 bases that match TRBD2. The V and J ends lost 3 bases and 5 bases, in that order; junction bases with no gene match: 7. The germline gives CDR1 SNHLY, CDR2 FYNNEI. This CDR3 comprises 15 residues. CDR3 DNA: TGTGCCAGCAGTGATGATGGCGGGGGGGCTGAGACCCAGTACTTC. As protein: CASSDDGGGAETQYF.

The genes are TRBV19 and TRBJ1-1; 7 nucleotides match TRBD1. The germline CDR1 and CDR2 sequences are LNHDA and SQIVND (reference sequence). The CDR3 contains 14 residues. The junction had 5 bases not matched to a gene; V was cut back by 5 bases and J by 2 bases. CDR3 DNA sequence: TGTGCCAGTAGTGCAAAAGGGGGCAACACTGAAGCTTTCTTT. It codes for CASSAKGGNTEAFF.

The V and J genes are TRBV27 and TRBJ1-2, with TRBD1 as a possible D gene (6 bases). The V gene lost 5 bases and the J gene lost 4 bases, with 14 bases spanning the gap. This CDR3 comprises 14 residues. The germline gives CDR1 MNHEY, CDR2 SMNVEV (reference sequence). The CDR3 nucleotides read TGTGCCAGCAGTCCCCGGACAGCCGTCTATGGCTACACCTTC. It is translated as CASSPRTAVYGYTF.

The V gene is TRBV4-2, the J gene TRBJ2-7; possibly TRBD1 for D (6 bases). Germline V gene lookup returns CDR1 LGHNA and CDR2 YNFKEQ. CDR3 length equals 15 residues. Trimming took 2 bases from V and 3 from J, leaving 14 bases between them. CDR3 DNA sequence: TGTGCCAGCAGCCAAAAGATACAGGGAGTCTACGAGCAGTACTTC. Translated: CASSQKIQGVYEQYF.

V is TRBV7-6 and J is TRBJ1-4; D not certain. Trimming removed 1 base from V and 5 bases from J, with 8 bases in between. The CDR3 spans 14 residues. The V gene's germline CDR1 is SGHVS and CDR2 FNYEAQ. DNA for the CDR3: TGTGCCAGCAGCTTAGGTCGGTCCAATGAAAAACTGTTTTTT. It codes for CASSLGRSNEKLFF.

The V gene is TRBV5-5, the J gene TRBJ1-1; the match to TRBD1 covers 7 bases. The J segment lost 1 base and the V segment lost 2 bases, leaving 5 bases of the junction unmatched. This CDR3 comprises 15 residues. The germline V gene encodes CDR1 SGHKS and CDR2 YYEKEE (reference sequence). The CDR3 DNA sequence: TGTGCCAGCAGCTTCGACAGGGCCGGGAACACTGAAGCTTTCTTT. This translates into CASSFDRAGNTEAFF. Looking up the rest from reference TRBV5-5 and TRBJ1-1 gives the full variable domain: DAGVTQSPTHLIKTRGQQVTLRCSPISGHKSVSWYQQVLGQGPQFIFQYYEKEERGRGNFPDRFSARQFPNYSSELNVNALLLGDSALYLCASSFDRAGNTEAFFGQGTRLTVV.

This clone was observed once. CDR3 sequence reads: CASITGGSTEAFF. In DNA form, the CDR3 reads TGTGCCAGCATTACAGGGGGCTCAACTGAAGCTTTCTTT. J is TRBJ1-1 and V is TRBV2; TRBD1 matches at 9 bases. The CDR3 covers 13 residues. V was clipped by 7 bases and J by 5 bases; unmatched bases: 5. CDR1 SNHLY and CDR2 FYNNEI come from the germline V gene.

Worth noting for this clone: The sample carries other DNA sequences with the same CDR3. The CDR3 region is CASSVGETGDGNTIYF. Here the CDR3 DNA reads TGTGCCAGCAGCGTAGGGGAGACAGGGGACGGAAACACCATATATTTT. The chain joins TRBV9 to TRBJ1-3; 8 nucleotides match TRBD1. The CDR3 has 16 residues. Per germline, CDR1 SGDLS and CDR2 YYNGEE. V gave up 0 bases and J gave up 4 bases; unmatched junction bases: 6.

This clone is a singleton in its sample. The chain combines TRBV9 with TRBJ2-1; tentatively, D is TRBD2 (6 bases). In germline, CDR1 is SGDLS, CDR2 YYNGEE. The CDR3 length is 18 residues. The ends were cut back, 0 bases at V and 0 bases at J, with 16 bases in the middle. In DNA, the CDR3 is TGTGCCAGCAGCGTAGAAGTTAGCGGTTTGAGCTCCTACAATGAGCAGTTCTTC. Translation: CASSVEVSGLSSYNEQFF.

The chain has TRBV11-2 and TRBJ2-7; 11 bases align to TRBD1. This CDR3 comprises 15 residues. Looked up from germline, CDR1 is SGHAT and CDR2 is FQNNGV. V shed 4 bases and J 4 bases; nucleotides not matched to a gene: 6. For the CDR3, the DNA is TGTGCCAGCAGCTACGGGACAGGGGGTCTTTACGAGCAGTACTTC. This gives the protein CASSYGTGGLYEQYF.

The chain is built from TRBV30 and TRBJ2-5; 8 nucleotides match TRBD2. Trimming took 1 base from V and 8 from J; bases not matched to a gene: 3. This CDR3 is built from 12 residues. Germline V lookup: CDR1 GTSNPN, CDR2 SVGIG (reference sequence). The CDR3 is CAWSGTSLTQYF. CDR3 coding DNA: TGTGCCTGGAGTGGGACTAGCCTAACCCAGTACTTC.

The V call is TRBV4-1, the J call TRBJ1-3; D remains unclear. Germline V gene lookup returns CDR1 MGHRA and CDR2 YSYEKL. This CDR3 has 14 amino acids. V was clipped by 6 bases and J by 2 bases, with 11 bases between them. This CDR3 reads CASSRLGPGNTIYF. The CDR3 DNA follows: TGCGCCAGCAGTCGACTTGGCCCTGGAAACACCATATATTTT.

This rearrangement joins TRBV7-2 to TRBJ2-2; TRBD1 agrees at 8 bases. J gave up 0 bases and V 6 bases, and 0 bases lay outside the gene matches. The CDR3 is 14 amino acids. The germline gives CDR1 SGHTA, CDR2 FQGNSA. The CDR3 coding sequence is TGTGCCAGCAGGGACAGGGCGAACACCGGGGAGCTGTTTTTT. This translates into CASRDRANTGELFF.

Details on this clone: Other DNA variants within this sample encode the same CDR3. The chain is built from TRBV6-5 and TRBJ1-2; possibly TRBD1 for D (5 bases). With 3 bases removed from V and 2 bases from J, the gap between germline ends came to 10 bases. Germline V gives CDR1 MNHEY, CDR2 SVGAGI. This CDR3 contains 14 residues. The CDR3 spells CASSYDRVNYGYTF. The CDR3 DNA reads as TGTGCCAGCAGTTATGACAGAGTAAACTATGGCTACACCTTC.

The rearrangement uses TRBV5-1 and TRBJ2-7, with D possibly TRBD1 on 6 matching bases. The V end lost 4 bases, the J end lost 4 bases, and 18 bases lay between the germline ends. Germline CDR1 SGHRS, CDR2 YFSETQ. CDR3 length: 15 amino acids. The CDR3 DNA reads as TGCGCCAGCAGCCGAACAGGGTTAGGGATGTACGAGCAGTACTTC. Amino acids: CASSRTGLGMYEQYF.

The CDR3 region has the DNA TGTGCCAGCAGGGATGGACAGGAGAGAAATCAGCCCCAGCATTTT. Protein: CASRDGQERNQPQHF. The chain uses TRBV6-5 and TRBJ1-5, with 7 bases identical to TRBD1. CDR1 is MNHEY, CDR2 SVGAGI, per germline. The CDR3 is made up of 15 amino acids. J gave up 4 bases and V 6 bases, and 9 bases lay outside the gene matches.